Below are 6 T cell receptor beta chains sequenced from a single sample in a study of technical replicates of blood from a few donors. The table came from immunoSEQ multiplex PCR; TCRdb's copy has only in-frame clones and leaves some out. The sample contains about 70,000 clones, nearly 98% of which appear only once. Sequenced sample: T cells isolated from PBMCs. These receptors came from a human donor in good health.

The chain employs TRBV27 and TRBJ2-4, with 7 bases that match TRBD1. V gave up 3 bases and J gave up 1 base; unmatched junction bases: 6. Germline lookup yields CDR1 MNHEY and CDR2 SMNVEV (reference sequence). The CDR3 spans 16 residues. CDR3 nucleotide sequence: TGTGCCAGCAGTTTCGACAGGGCAGAGGCCAAAAACATTCAGTACTTC. Protein product: CASSFDRAEAKNIQYF.

The J gene is TRBJ2-5, the V gene TRBV29-1; TRBD2 aligns across 10 bases. The CDR3 is 15 residues long. The V gene's germline CDR1 is SQVTM and CDR2 ANQGSEA. J was trimmed by 2 bases and V by 5 bases; bases with no gene match: 8. The CDR3 loop reads CSVSGLADQQETQYF. The CDR3 region has the DNA TGCAGCGTTTCCGGACTAGCGGATCAGCAAGAGACCCAGTACTTC.

A single count supports this clone. The chain links TRBV6-1 to TRBJ1-2; 7 bases are shared with TRBD1. Trimming at V came to 0 bases and at J to 4 bases, leaving 5 bases not matched to a gene. The germline V gene has CDR1 MNHNS and CDR2 SASEGT. The CDR3 has 15 amino acids. The CDR3 spells CASSEALTGVYGYTF. In DNA form, the CDR3 reads TGTGCCAGCAGTGAAGCGCTTACAGGGGTCTATGGCTACACCTTC.

The rearrangement links TRBV28 to TRBJ2-1; 7 nucleotides agree with TRBD2. The V and J ends lost 6 bases and 15 bases, in that order; junction bases with no gene match: 11. Looked up from germline, CDR1 is MDHEN and CDR2 is SYDVKM. This CDR3 is built from 12 residues. As DNA, the CDR3 is TGTGCCAGCAGGGGTGCGGGGGACGCCCCGTTCTTC. Encoded protein: CASRGAGDAPFF.

The chain recombines TRBV4-1 with TRBJ1-4; D unresolved. V was cut by 1 base and J by 5 bases, with 17 bases left in between. CDR3 length: 17 residues. The germline CDR1 and CDR2 sequences are MGHRA and YSYEKL. The CDR3 region has the DNA TGCGCCAGCAGCCAAGGTTTGTCCCCGGGGTTCAATGAAAAACTGTTTTTT. Translation gives CASSQGLSPGFNEKLFF.

The chain has TRBV29-1 and TRBJ2-5, with 9 positions matching TRBD1. Germline CDR1 and CDR2: SQVTM and ANQGSEA. The CDR3 is 14 amino acids. After removal of 1 base from V and 5 bases from J, the junction contained 5 bases not matched to a gene. The CDR3 loop reads CSVEGGQGGETQYF. DNA for the CDR3: TGCAGCGTTGAAGGGGGACAGGGTGGGGAGACCCAGTACTTC.